This T cell receptor beta chain was identified during a study of blood T cell repertoires in COVID-19. Looking at the study overall: Whether acute or convalescent, the COVID-19 samples came from the United States, Italy and Spain. Sources were T cells, B-cell-depleted T cells, or PBMCs; the material itself was cDNA or gDNA.

Per germline, CDR1 ENHRY and CDR2 SYGVKD. The germline V and J ends were trimmed by 4 bases and 3 bases, with 15 bases remaining between them. The CDR3 is 15 amino acids. Generated by immunoSEQ multiplex PCR, the TCRdb table keeps only in-frame clones and is missing some. The table lists approximately 29,000 clones, approximately 93% of them singletons. The source of this sequence is a woman between 65 and 79 years old with COVID-19, enrolled during active disease. Sequenced input: peripheral blood. The chain carries TRBV10-3 and TRBJ1-1, with D possibly matching TRBD1 (5 bases). As DNA, the CDR3 is TGTGCCATCAGTGTAAGAAATACAGGAGACACTGAAGCTTTCTTT. The encoded protein is CAISVRNTGDTEAFF.